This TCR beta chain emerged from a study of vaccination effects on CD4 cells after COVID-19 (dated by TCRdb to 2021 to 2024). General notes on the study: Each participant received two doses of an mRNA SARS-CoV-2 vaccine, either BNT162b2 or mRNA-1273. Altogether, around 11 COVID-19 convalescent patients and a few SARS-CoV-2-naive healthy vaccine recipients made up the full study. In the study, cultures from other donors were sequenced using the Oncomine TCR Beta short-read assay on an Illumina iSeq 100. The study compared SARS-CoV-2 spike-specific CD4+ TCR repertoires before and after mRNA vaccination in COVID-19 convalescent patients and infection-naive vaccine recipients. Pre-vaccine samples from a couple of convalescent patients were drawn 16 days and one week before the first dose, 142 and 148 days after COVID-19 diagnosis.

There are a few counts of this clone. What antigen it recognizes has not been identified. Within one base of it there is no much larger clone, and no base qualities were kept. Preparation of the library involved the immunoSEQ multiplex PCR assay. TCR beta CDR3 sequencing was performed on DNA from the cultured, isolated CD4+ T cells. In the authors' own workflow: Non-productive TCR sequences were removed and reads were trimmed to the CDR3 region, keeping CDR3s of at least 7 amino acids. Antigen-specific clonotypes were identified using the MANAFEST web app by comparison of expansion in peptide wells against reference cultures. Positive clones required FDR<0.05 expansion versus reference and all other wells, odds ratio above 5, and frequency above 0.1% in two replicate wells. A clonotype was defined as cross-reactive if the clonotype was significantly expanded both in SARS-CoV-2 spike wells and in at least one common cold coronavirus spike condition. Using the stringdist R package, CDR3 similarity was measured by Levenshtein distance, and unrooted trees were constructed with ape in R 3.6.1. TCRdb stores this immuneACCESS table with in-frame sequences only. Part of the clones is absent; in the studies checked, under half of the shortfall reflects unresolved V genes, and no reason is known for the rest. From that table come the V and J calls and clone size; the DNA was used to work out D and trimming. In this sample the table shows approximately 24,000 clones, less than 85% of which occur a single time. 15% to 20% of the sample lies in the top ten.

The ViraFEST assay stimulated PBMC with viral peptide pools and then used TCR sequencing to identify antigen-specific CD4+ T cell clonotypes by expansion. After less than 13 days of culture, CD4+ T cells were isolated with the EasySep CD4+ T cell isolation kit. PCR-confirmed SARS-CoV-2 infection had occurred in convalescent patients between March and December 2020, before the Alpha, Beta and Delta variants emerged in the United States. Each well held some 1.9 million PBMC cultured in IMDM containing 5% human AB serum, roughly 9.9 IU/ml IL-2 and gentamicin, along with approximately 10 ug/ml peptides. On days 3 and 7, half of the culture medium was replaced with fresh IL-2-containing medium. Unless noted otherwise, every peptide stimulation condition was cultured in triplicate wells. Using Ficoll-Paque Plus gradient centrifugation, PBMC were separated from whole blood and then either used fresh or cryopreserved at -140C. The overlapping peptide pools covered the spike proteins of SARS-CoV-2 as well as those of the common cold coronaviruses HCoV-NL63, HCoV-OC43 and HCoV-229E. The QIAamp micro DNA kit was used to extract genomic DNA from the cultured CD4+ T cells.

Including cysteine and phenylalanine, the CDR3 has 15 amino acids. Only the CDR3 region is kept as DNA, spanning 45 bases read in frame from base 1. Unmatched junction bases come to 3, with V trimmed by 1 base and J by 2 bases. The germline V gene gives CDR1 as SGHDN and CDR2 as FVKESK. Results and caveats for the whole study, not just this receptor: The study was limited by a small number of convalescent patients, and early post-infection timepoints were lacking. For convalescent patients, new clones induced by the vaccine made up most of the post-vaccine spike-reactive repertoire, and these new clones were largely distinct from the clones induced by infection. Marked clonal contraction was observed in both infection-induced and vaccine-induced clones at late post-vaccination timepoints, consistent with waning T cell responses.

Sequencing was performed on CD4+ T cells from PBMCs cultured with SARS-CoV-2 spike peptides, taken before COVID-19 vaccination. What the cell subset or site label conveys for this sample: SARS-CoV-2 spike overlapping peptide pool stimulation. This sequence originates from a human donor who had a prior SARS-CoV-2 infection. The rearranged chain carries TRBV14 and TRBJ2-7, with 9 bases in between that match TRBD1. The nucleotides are TGTGCCAGCAGCCAAGTTCACAGGGGGCCCTACGAGCAGTACTTC. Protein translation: CASSQVHRGPYEQYF.